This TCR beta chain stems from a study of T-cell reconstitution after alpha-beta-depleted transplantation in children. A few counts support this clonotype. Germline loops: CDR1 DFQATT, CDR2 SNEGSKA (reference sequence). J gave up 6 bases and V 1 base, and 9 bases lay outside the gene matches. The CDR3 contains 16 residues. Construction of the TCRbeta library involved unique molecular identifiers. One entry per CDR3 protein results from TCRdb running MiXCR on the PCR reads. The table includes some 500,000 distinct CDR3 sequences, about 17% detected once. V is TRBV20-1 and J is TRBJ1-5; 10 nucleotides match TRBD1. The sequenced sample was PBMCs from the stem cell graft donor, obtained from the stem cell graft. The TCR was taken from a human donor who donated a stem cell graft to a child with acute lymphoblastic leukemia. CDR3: CSARVGGTGERQPQHF. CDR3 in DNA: TGCAGTGCTAGAGTTGGTGGGACAGGGGAGCGTCAGCCCCAGCATTTT.